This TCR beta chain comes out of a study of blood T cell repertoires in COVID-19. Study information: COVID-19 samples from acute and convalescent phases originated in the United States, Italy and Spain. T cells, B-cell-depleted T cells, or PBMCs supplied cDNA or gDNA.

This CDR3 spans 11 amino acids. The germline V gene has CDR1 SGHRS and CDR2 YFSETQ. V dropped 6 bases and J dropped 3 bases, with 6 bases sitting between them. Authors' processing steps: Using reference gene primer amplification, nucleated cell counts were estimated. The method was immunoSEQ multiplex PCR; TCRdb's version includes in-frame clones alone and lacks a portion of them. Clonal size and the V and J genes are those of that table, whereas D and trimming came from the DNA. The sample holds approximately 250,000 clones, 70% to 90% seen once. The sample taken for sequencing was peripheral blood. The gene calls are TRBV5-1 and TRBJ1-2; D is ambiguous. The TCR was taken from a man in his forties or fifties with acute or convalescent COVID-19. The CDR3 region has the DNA TGCGCCAGCAAGGGAGACTATGGCTACACCTTC. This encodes CASKGDYGYTF.